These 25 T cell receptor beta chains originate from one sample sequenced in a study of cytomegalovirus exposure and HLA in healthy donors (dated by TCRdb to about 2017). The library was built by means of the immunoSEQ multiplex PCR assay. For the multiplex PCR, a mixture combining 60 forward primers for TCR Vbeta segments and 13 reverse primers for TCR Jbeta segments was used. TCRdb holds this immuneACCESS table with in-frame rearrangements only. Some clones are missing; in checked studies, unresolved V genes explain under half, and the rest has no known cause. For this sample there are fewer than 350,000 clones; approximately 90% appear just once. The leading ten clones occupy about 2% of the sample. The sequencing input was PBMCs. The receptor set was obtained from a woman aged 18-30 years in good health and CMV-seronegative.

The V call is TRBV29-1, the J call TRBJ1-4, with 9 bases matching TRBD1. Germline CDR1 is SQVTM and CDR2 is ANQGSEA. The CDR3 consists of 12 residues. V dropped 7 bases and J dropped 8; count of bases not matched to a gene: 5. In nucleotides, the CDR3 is TGCAGCGCACGGACAGGGGACGAAAAACTGTTTTTT. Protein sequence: CSARTGDEKLFF.

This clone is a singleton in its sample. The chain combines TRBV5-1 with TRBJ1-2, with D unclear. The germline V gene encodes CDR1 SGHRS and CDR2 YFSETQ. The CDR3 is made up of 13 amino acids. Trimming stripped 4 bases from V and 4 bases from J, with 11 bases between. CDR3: CASSLEKSYGYTF. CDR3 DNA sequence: TGCGCCAGCAGCCTAGAGAAAAGCTATGGCTACACCTTC.

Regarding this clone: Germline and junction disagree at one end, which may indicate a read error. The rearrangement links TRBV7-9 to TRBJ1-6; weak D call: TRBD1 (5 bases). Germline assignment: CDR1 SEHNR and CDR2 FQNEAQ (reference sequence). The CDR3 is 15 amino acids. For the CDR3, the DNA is TGTTCCAGCAGCTTATCTGAGACAGCTAATTCACCCCTCCACTTT. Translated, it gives CSSSLSETANSPLHF.

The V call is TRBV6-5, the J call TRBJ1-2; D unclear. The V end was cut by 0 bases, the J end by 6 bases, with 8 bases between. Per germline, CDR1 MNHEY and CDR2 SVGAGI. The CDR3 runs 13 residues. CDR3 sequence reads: CASSYSSGNGYTF. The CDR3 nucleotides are TGTGCCAGCAGTTACTCATCCGGTAATGGCTACACCTTC.

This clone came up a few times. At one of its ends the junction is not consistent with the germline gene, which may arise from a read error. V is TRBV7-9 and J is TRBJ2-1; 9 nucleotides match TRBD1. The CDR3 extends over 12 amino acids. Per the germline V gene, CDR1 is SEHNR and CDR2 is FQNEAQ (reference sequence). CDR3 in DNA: TGTTCCAGCAGTCAGGGGGGGGACAGGGAGTTCTTC. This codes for CSSSQGGDREFF.

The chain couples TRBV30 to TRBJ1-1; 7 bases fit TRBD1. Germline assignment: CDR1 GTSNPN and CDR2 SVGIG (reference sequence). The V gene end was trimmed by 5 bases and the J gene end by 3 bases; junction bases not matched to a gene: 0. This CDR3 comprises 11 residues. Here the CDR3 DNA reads TGTGCCTGGGGACAGGACACTGAAGCTTTCTTT. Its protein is CAWGQDTEAFF. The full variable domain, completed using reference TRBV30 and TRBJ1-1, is SQTIHQWPATLVQPVGSPLSLECTVEGTSNPNLYWYRQAAGRGLQLLFYSVGIGQISSEVPQNLSASRPQDRQFILSSKKLLLSDSGFYLCAWGQDTEAFFGQGTRLTVV.

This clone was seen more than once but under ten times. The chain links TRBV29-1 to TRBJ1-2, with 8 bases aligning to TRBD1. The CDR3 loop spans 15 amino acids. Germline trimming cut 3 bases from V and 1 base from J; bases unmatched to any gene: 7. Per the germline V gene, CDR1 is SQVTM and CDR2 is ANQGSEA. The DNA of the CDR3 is TGCAGCGTTGATACAGTGACAGGGGTTAACTATGGCTACACCTTC. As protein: CSVDTVTGVNYGYTF.

The CDR3 coding sequence is TGTGCCAGCAGCAAAGAAATGGGGGACACGCTCTCCTACGAGCAGTACTTC. Translated: CASSKEMGDTLSYEQYF. The rearrangement joins TRBV21-1 to TRBJ2-7; whether TRBD1, the table's D call, matches the DNA was not checked. TRBV21-1 is deemed a pseudogene. This CDR3 region has 17 residues.

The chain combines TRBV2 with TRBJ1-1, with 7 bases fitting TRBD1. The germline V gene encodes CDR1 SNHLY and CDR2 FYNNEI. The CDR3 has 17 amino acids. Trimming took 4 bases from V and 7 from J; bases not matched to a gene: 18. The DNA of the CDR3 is TGTGCCAGCAGTGTGTTCGGCCAGGGGGGCCTTCAGGGTGAAGCTTTCTTT. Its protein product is CASSVFGQGGLQGEAFF. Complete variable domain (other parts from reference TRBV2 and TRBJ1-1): EPEVTQTPSHQVTQMGQEVILRCVPISNHLYFYWYRQILGQKVEFLVSFYNNEISEKSEIFDDQFSVERPDGSNFTLKIRSTKLEDSAMYFCASSVFGQGGLQGEAFFGQGTRLTVV.

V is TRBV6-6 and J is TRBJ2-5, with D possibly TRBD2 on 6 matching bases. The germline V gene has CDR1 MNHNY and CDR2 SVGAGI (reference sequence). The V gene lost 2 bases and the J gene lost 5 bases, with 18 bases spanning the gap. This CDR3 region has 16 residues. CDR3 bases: TGTGCCAGCAGTTACGGAGCTAGCGTGTCTATGGAGACCCAGTACTTC. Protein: CASSYGASVSMETQYF.

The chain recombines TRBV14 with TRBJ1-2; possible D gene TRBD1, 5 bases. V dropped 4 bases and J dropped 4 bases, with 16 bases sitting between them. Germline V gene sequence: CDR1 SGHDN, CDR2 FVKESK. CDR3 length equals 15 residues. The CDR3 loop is CASSRSWGERYGYTF. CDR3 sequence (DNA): TGTGCCAGCAGCCGATCGTGGGGGGAGCGCTATGGCTACACCTTC. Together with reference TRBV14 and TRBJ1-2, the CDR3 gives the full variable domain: EAGVTQFPSHSVIEKGQTVTLRCDPISGHDNLYWYRRVMGKEIKFLLHFVKESKQDESGMPNNRFLAERTGGTYSTLKVQPAELEDSGVYFCASSRSWGERYGYTFGSGTRLTVV.

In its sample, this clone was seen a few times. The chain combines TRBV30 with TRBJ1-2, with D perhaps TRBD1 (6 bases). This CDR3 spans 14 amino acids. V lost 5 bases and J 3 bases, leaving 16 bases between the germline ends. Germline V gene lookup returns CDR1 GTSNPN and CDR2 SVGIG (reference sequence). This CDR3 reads CAWSSGTHYYGYTF. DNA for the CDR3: TGTGCCTGGTCCTCCGGGACACACTACTATGGCTACACCTTC.

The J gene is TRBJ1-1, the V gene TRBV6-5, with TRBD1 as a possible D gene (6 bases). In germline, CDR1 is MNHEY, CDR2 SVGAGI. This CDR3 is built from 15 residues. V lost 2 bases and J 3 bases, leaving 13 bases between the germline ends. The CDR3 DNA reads TGTGCCAGCAGTTACGGAGGGGGGGTTTACACTGAAGCTTTCTTT. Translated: CASSYGGGVYTEAFF.

The CDR3 DNA reads TGTGCCAGTAGTGACTCTCAGACAGGGGGCTATCAGCCCCAGCATTTT. Its protein product is CASSDSQTGGYQPQHF. The chain is built from TRBV19 and TRBJ1-5; 10 bases match TRBD1. V lost 5 bases and J lost 5; bases outside the gene matches: 9. The CDR3 has 16 amino acids. Germline V CDR1 and CDR2: LNHDA, SQIVND (reference sequence).

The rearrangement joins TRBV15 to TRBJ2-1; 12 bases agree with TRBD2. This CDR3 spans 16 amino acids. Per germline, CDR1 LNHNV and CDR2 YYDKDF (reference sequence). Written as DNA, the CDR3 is TGTGCTGAGGCTGTGGAACTAGCGGGGGGATACAATGAGCAGTTCTTC. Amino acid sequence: CAEAVELAGGYNEQFF.

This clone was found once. CDR3: CASSTGTGLTEQFF. Here the CDR3 DNA reads TGTGCCAGTAGCACCGGGACAGGGTTGACTGAGCAGTTCTTC. The genes are TRBV19 and TRBJ2-1; 9 bases line up with TRBD1. With V trimmed by 6 bases and J by 9 bases, 9 bases remained unmatched. The CDR3 covers 14 residues. CDR1 is LNHDA and CDR2 is SQIVND in the germline V gene (reference sequence).

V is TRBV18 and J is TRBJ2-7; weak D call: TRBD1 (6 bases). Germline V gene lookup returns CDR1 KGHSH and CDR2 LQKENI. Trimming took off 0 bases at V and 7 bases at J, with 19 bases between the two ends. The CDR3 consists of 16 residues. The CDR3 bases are TGTGCCAGCTCACCACCGGCCACGGACAGCCGGAGGGAGCAGTACTTC. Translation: CASSPPATDSRREQYF. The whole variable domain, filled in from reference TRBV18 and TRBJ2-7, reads NAGVMQNPRHLVRRRGQEARLRCSPMKGHSHVYWYRQLPEEGLKFMVYLQKENIIDESGMPKERFSAEFPKEGPSILRIQQVVRGDSAAYFCASSPPATDSRREQYFGPGTRLTVT.

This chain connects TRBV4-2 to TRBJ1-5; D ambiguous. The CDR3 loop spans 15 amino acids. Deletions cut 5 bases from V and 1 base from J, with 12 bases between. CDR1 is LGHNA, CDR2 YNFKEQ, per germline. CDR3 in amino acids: CASSKRPGSNQPQHF. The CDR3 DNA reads TGTGCCAGCAGCAAACGGCCGGGGAGCAATCAGCCCCAGCATTTT.

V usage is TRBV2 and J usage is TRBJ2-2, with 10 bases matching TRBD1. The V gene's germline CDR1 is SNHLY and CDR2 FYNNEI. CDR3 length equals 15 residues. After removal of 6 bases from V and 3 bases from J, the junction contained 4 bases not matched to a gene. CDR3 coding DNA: TGTGCCAGCAGAACCGGGACAGGGGACACCGGGGAGCTGTTTTTT. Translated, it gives CASRTGTGDTGELFF. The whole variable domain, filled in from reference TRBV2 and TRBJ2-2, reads EPEVTQTPSHQVTQMGQEVILRCVPISNHLYFYWYRQILGQKVEFLVSFYNNEISEKSEIFDDQFSVERPDGSNFTLKIRSTKLEDSAMYFCASRTGTGDTGELFFGEGSRLTVL.

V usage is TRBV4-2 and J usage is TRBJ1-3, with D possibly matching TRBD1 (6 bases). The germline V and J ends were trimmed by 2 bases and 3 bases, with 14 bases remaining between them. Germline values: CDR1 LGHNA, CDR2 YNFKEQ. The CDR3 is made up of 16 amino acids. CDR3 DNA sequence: TGTGCCAGCAGCCAACACTATGGGGGCGGTGGAAACACCATATATTTT. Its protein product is CASSQHYGGGGNTIYF.

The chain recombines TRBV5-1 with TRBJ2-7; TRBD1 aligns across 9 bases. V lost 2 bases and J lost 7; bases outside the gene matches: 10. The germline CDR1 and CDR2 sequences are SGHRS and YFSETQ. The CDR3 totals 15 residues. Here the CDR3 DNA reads TGCGCCAGCAGCTTCATTACAGGGGGCTTGTGGGAGCAGTACTTC. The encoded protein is CASSFITGGLWEQYF.

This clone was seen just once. The CDR3 sequence is CASSPVDYGYTF. CDR3 nucleotide sequence: TGTGCCAGCAGCCCGGTTGACTATGGCTACACCTTC. The chain joins TRBV11-2 to TRBJ1-2, with no clear D. Trimming removed 5 bases from V and 3 bases from J, with 7 bases in between. Germline loops: CDR1 SGHAT, CDR2 FQNNGV. The CDR3 loop spans 12 amino acids.

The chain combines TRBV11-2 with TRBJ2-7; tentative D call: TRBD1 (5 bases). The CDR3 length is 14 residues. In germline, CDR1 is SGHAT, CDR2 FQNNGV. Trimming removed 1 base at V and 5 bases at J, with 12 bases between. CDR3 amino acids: CASSLVRDRDEQYF. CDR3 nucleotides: TGTGCCAGCAGCTTAGTCAGGGATAGGGACGAGCAGTACTTC.

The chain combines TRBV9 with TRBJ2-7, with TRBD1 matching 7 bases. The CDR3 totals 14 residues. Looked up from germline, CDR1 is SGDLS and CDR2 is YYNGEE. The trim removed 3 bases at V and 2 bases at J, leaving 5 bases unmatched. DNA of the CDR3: TGTGCCAGCAGCGCGACAGGGAGTACCTACGAGCAGTACTTC. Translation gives CASSATGSTYEQYF. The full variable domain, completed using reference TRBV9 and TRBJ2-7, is DSGVTQTPKHLITATGQRVTLRCSPRSGDLSVYWYQQSLDQGLQFLIQYYNGEERAKGNILERFSAQQFPDLHSELNLSSLELGDSALYFCASSATGSTYEQYFGPGTRLTVT.

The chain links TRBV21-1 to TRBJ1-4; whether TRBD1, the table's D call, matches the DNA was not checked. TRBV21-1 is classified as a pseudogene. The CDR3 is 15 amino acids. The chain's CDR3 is CASSSPGQGTEKLFF. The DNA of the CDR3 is TGTGCCAGCAGCTCGCCGGGACAGGGGACTGAAAAACTGTTTTTT.